This passage covers 19 T cell receptor beta chains from one sample sequenced in a study of shared clonotypes between healthy human individuals. The data were produced by immunoSEQ multiplex PCR, yet TCRdb's version contains in-frame clones alone and is incomplete. The sample contains 2 million to 2.5 million clones, less than 95% of which appear only once. The sequenced material came from naive CD4+ T cells from PBMCs. Subset described: CD45RA+ positively selected. These receptors were obtained from a young man in good health. Some clones in this sample may be carry-over from other donors' samples.

The chain has TRBV7-9 and TRBJ1-1, with D maybe TRBD1 (5 bases). V was pared by 9 bases and J by 2 bases, with 13 bases between. The CDR3 loop spans 13 amino acids. CDR1 and CDR2 from the germline V gene are SEHNR and FQNEAQ (reference sequence). The CDR3 loop reads CASKGVRNTEAFF. The CDR3 nucleotides read TGTGCCAGTAAAGGGGTACGTAACACTGAAGCTTTCTTT.

The J gene is TRBJ1-1, the V gene TRBV6-1, with D maybe TRBD1 (5 bases). In germline, CDR1 is MNHNS, CDR2 SASEGT. CDR3 length: 14 residues. Trimming removed 3 bases at V and 5 bases at J, with 13 bases between. The CDR3 region has the DNA TGTGCCAGCAGTGACACGTCCCGGGGGACTGAAGCTTTCTTT. Translating gives CASSDTSRGTEAFF.

This rearrangement joins TRBV30 to TRBJ2-7, with D possibly being TRBD2 (6 bases). From germline, CDR1 is GTSNPN and CDR2 SVGIG (reference sequence). The V gene lost 3 bases and the J gene lost 2 bases, with 11 bases spanning the gap. CDR3 size: 13 residues. The CDR3 loop is CAWSRGDPYEQYF. As DNA, the CDR3 is TGTGCCTGGAGCCGCGGGGACCCCTACGAGCAGTACTTC.

The chain combines TRBV4-1 with TRBJ1-1; D uncertain. From germline, CDR1 is MGHRA and CDR2 YSYEKL. The CDR3 loop spans 13 amino acids. The V end was cut by 2 bases, the J end by 7 bases, with 11 bases between. The chain's CDR3 is CASSQPWVFEAFF. As DNA, the CDR3 is TGCGCCAGCAGCCAACCTTGGGTCTTTGAAGCTTTCTTT.

A note on this clone: Other DNA variants within this sample encode the same CDR3. The chain uses TRBV6-1 and TRBJ1-2; D remains unclear. The CDR3 totals 14 residues. Deletions cut 1 base from V and 6 bases from J, with 12 bases between. Germline CDR1 reads MNHNS; CDR2 reads SASEGT. The CDR3 loop reads CASSEGGGLDGYTF. The CDR3 DNA sequence: TGTGCCAGCAGTGAAGGAGGAGGGCTGGATGGCTACACCTTC.

This clone appeared once. The chain carries TRBV28 and TRBJ2-6; D is possibly TRBD1 (7 bases). CDR1 is MDHEN and CDR2 is SYDVKM in the germline V gene. V lost 11 bases and J lost 0, with 14 bases in between. CDR3 length equals 15 residues. CDR3 sequence: CAGGGLSSGANVLTF. Written as DNA, the CDR3 is TGTGCCGGAGGGGGCCTAAGCTCTGGGGCCAACGTCCTGACTTTC. The whole variable domain, filled in from reference TRBV28 and TRBJ2-6, reads DVKVTQSSRYLVKRTGEKVFLECVQDMDHENMFWYRQDPGLGLRLIYFSYDVKMKEKGDIPEGYSVSREKKERFSLILESASTNQTSMYLCAGGGLSSGANVLTFGAGSRLTVL.

The gene calls are TRBV15 and TRBJ1-5; D call uncertain. The CDR3 has 17 amino acids. V lost 0 bases to trimming and J lost 7 bases, with 19 bases between them. Germline CDR1 and CDR2: LNHNV and YYDKDF (reference sequence). The DNA for the CDR3 is TGTGCCACCAGCAGAGATATGGTATCGCAGCGGACCCAGCCCCAGCATTTT. Translation: CATSRDMVSQRTQPQHF.

The chain's CDR3 is CASSLSDRGYNEQFF. CDR3 coding DNA: TGCGCCAGCAGCTTGTCGGACAGGGGATACAATGAGCAGTTCTTC. The gene calls are TRBV5-1 and TRBJ2-1, with 9 bases aligning to TRBD1. Looked up from germline, CDR1 is SGHRS and CDR2 is YFSETQ. The CDR3 contains 15 residues. With 1 base clipped from V and 4 bases from J, the junction kept 3 bases outside the gene matches.

The table lists this clone with a count of one. The rearrangement joins TRBV11-2 to TRBJ2-7; 10 nucleotides line up with TRBD1. This CDR3 region has 15 residues. V shed 8 bases and J 5 bases; nucleotides not matched to a gene: 12. Germline CDR1 is SGHAT and CDR2 is FQNNGV. CDR3 sequence: CASSPPGTGDNEQYF. Here the CDR3 DNA reads TGTGCCAGCTCACCACCCGGGACAGGGGACAACGAGCAGTACTTC.

This chain joins TRBV12-5 and TRBJ2-7; TRBD2 is a possible D gene (6 bases). The CDR3 sequence is 12 residues long. Germline V gives CDR1 LGHNT, CDR2 FRNRAP. Between the trimmed V and J ends, which lost 4 bases and 2 bases, there was a span of 6 bases. CDR3: CASGWRAYEQYF. Here the CDR3 DNA reads TGTGCTAGTGGTTGGAGGGCCTACGAGCAGTACTTC.

The chain couples TRBV7-6 to TRBJ2-7, with TRBD2 matching 11 bases. In germline, CDR1 is SGHVS, CDR2 FNYEAQ. The junction had 10 bases not matched to a gene; V was cut back by 3 bases and J by 6 bases. The CDR3 totals 16 residues. CDR3 DNA: TGTGCCAGCAGCTTGGGGACTAGCGGCCTCGGGGGCGAGCAGTACTTC. Translation gives CASSLGTSGLGGEQYF.

The chain is built from TRBV5-1 and TRBJ2-5; D possibly corresponds to TRBD2 (5 bases). CDR3 length equals 12 residues. Trimming removed 4 bases at V and 5 bases at J, with 9 bases between. The germline V gene has CDR1 SGHRS and CDR2 YFSETQ. CDR3 sequence: CASSHPGETQYF. CDR3 DNA sequence: TGCGCCAGCAGCCACCCGGGGGAGACCCAGTACTTC.

V gene TRBV19 combines with J gene TRBJ2-1, with 9 bases aligning to TRBD2. Germline V gene lookup returns CDR1 LNHDA and CDR2 SQIVND (reference sequence). There are 16 residues in the CDR3. Trimming removed 2 bases from V and 5 bases from J; junction bases left unmatched: 7. The CDR3 bases are TGTGCCAGTAGTATACGGAATAGCGGGGGAAACAATGAGCAGTTCTTC. Translated: CASSIRNSGGNNEQFF. Using reference TRBV19 and TRBJ2-1 for the parts outside the CDR3, the full variable domain is DGGITQSPKYLFRKEGQNVTLSCEQNLNHDAMYWYRQDPGQGLRLIYYSQIVNDFQKGDIAEGYSVSREKKESFPLTVTSAQKNPTAFYLCASSIRNSGGNNEQFFGPGTRLTVL.

The J gene is TRBJ1-1, the V gene TRBV7-6; D is uncertain. CDR3 size: 13 residues. V was cut by 2 bases and J by 4 bases, with 8 bases left in between. The germline V gene has CDR1 SGHVS and CDR2 FNYEAQ. The chain's CDR3 is CASSLSRGTEAFF. CDR3 sequence (DNA): TGTGCCAGCAGCTTAAGTCGAGGCACTGAAGCTTTCTTT.

The chain employs TRBV5-1 and TRBJ2-5; 7 nucleotides match TRBD1. The trim removed 3 bases at V and 2 bases at J, leaving 4 bases unmatched. Germline V gene lookup returns CDR1 SGHRS and CDR2 YFSETQ. The CDR3 has 14 residues. The CDR3 DNA is TGCGCCAGCAGCTGGGGGACAGAACAAGAGACCCAGTACTTC. It specifies CASSWGTEQETQYF.

This rearrangement joins TRBV19 to TRBJ1-2, with TRBD1 matching 9 bases. Germline CDR1 reads LNHDA; CDR2 reads SQIVND (reference sequence). The CDR3 runs 13 residues. Trimming took 5 bases from V and 8 from J; bases not matched to a gene: 6. The CDR3 spells CASSLRTGAGYTF. The CDR3 DNA reads TGTGCCAGTAGTCTCCGGACAGGGGCGGGCTACACCTTC.

J is TRBJ1-4 and V is TRBV28, with TRBD1 as a possible D gene (5 bases). Germline values: CDR1 MDHEN, CDR2 SYDVKM. There are 14 residues in the CDR3. The V and J ends lost 3 bases and 5 bases respectively, with 10 bases between them. In DNA, the CDR3 is TGTGCCAGCAGTTTTAACAGGAGGAATGAAAAACTGTTTTTT. Translating it yields CASSFNRRNEKLFF.

About this clone: The same CDR3 is also encoded by other DNA sequences in this sample. CDR3 residues: CASSLASTDTQYF. The CDR3 bases are TGCGCCAGCAGCTTAGCTAGCACAGATACGCAGTATTTT. The chain joins TRBV5-1 to TRBJ2-3; D ambiguous. V shed 2 bases and J shed 0 bases, with 4 bases lying between them. CDR1 is SGHRS, CDR2 YFSETQ, per germline. The CDR3 extends over 13 amino acids.

This chain uses TRBV2 with TRBJ1-1, with no clear D. Germline CDR1 reads SNHLY; CDR2 reads FYNNEI. V lost 6 bases and J lost 1, with 6 bases in between. The CDR3 is made up of 12 amino acids. CDR3 sequence reads: CASRSANTEAFF. The DNA of the CDR3 is TGTGCCAGCAGGTCGGCGAACACTGAAGCTTTCTTT.